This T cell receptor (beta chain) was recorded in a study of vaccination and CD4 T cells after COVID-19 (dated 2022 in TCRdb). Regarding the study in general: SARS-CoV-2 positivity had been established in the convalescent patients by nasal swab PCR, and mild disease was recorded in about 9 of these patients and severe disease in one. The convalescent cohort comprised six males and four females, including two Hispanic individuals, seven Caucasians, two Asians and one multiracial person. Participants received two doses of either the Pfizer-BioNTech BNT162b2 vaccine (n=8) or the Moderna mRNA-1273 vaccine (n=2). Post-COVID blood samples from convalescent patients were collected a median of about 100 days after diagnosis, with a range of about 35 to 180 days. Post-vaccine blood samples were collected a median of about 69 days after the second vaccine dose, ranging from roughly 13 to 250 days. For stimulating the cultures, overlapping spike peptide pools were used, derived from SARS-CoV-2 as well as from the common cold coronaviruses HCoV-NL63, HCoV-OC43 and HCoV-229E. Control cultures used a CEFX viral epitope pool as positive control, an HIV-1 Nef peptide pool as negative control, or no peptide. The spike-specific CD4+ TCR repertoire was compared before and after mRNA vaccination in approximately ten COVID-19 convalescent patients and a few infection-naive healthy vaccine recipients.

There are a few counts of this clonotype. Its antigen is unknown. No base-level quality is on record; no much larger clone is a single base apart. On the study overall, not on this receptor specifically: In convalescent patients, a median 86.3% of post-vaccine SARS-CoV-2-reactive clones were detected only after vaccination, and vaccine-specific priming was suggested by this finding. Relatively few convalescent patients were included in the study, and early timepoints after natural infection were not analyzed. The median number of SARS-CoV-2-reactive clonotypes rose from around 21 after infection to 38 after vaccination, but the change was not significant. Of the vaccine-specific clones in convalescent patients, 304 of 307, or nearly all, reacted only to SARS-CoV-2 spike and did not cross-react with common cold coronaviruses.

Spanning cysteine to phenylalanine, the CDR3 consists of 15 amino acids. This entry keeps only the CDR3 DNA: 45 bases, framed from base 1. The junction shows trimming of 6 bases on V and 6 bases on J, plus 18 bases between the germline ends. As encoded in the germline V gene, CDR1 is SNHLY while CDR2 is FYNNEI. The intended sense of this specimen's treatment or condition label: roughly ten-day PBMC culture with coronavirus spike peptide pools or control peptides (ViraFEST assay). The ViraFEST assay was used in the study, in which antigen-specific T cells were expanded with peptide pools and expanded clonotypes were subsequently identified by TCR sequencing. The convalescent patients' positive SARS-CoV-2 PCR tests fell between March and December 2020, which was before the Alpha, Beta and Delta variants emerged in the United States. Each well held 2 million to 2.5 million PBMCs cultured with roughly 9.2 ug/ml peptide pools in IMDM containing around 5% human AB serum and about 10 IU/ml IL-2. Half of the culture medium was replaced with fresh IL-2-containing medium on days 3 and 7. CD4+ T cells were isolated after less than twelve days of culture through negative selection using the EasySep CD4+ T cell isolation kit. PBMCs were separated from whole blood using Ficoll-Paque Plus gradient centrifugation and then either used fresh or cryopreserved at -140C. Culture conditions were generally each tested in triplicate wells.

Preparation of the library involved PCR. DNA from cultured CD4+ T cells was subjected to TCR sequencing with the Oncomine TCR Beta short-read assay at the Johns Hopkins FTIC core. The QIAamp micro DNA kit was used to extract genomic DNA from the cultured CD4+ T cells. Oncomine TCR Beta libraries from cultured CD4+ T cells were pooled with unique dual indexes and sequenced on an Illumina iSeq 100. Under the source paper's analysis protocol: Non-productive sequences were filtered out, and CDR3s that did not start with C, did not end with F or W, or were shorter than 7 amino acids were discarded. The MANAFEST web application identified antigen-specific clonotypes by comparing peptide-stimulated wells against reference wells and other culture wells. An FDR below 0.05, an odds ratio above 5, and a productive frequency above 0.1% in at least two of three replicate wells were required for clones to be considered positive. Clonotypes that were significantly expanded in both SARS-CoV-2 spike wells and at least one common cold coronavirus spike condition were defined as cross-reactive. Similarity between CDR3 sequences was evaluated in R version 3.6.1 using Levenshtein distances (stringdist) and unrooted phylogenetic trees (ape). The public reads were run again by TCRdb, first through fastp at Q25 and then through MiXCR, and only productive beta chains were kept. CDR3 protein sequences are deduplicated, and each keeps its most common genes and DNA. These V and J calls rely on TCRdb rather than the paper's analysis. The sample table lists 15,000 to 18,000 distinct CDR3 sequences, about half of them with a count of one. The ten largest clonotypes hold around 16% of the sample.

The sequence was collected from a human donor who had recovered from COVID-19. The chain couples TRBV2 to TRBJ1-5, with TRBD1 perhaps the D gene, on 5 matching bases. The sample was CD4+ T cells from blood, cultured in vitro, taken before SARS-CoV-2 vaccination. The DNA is TGTGCCAGCAGCCCGGGGGGGTCCAGAGGTCAGCCCCAGCATTTT. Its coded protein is CASSPGGSRGQPQHF.